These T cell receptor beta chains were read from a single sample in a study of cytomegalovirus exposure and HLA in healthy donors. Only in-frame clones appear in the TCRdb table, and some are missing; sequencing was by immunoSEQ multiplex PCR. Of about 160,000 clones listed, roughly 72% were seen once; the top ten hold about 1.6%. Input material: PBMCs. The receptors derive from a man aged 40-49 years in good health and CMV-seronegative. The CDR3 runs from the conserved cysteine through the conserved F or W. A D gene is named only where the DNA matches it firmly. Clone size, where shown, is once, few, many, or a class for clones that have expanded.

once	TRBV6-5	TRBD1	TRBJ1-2	CASRVTGGSNYGYTF	TGTGCCAGCAGGGTCACAGGGGGCTCTAACTATGGCTACACCTTC
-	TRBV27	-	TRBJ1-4	CASKVGLNEKLFF	TGTGCCAGTAAGGTCGGACTTAATGAAAAACTGTTTTTT
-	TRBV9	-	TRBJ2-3	CASSVGGVQGTDTQYF	TGTGCCAGCAGCGTAGGGGGGGTCCAGGGCACAGATACGCAGTATTTT
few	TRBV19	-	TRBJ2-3	CASSIAGSDTQYF	TGTGCCAGTAGTATCGCAGGGTCAGATACGCAGTATTTT
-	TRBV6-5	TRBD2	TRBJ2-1	CASSYWGGAYNEQFF	TGTGCCAGCAGTTATTGGGGGGGGGCCTACAATGAGCAGTTCTTC
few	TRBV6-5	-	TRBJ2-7	CASSPRLENEQYF	TGTGCCAGCAGTCCCCGACTTGAGAACGAGCAGTACTTC
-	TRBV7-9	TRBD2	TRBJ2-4	CASRSGEGAKNIQYF	TGTGCCAGCAGATCCGGGGAGGGGGCCAAAAACATTCAGTACTTC
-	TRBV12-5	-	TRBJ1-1	CASGLREGGTEAFF	TGTGCTAGTGGTTTGCGAGAAGGCGGTACTGAAGCTTTCTTT
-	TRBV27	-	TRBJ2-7	CASSLAGPNYEQYF	TGTGCCAGCAGTTTAGCAGGTCCGAACTACGAGCAGTACTTC
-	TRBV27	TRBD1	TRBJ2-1	CASSPGQGYNEQFF	TGTGCCAGCAGCCCGGGACAGGGCTACAATGAGCAGTTCTTC
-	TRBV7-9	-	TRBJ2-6	CASSPGAGANVLTF	TGTGCCAGCAGCCCAGGGGCTGGGGCCAACGTCCTGACTTTC
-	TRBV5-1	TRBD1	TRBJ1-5	CASSPQPQGIARNQPQHF	TGCGCCAGCAGCCCTCAACCACAGGGGATAGCGAGGAATCAGCCCCAGCATTTT
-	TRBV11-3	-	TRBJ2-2	CASSLPRSGELFF	TGTGCCAGCAGCTTACCGAGGTCCGGGGAGCTGTTTTTT
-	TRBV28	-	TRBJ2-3	CASRLRRTDTQYF	TGTGCCAGCAGGCTCCGGAGGACAGATACGCAGTATTTT
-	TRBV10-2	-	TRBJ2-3	CASSEEDVGGYF	TGCGCCAGCAGTGAGGAAGATGTAGGAGGGTATTTT